Listed below are T cell receptor beta chains from one sample, sequenced in a study of cytomegalovirus exposure and HLA in healthy donors. Here immunoSEQ multiplex PCR was the method, and the copy in TCRdb shows in-frame clones only, minus some. The table shows about 130,000 clones, with roughly 70% occurring only once. The source material was PBMCs. The receptor source for this set is a man aged 25 to 40 in good health and CMV-seronegative. Both conserved end residues are part of each CDR3. Fields, in order: V gene, clone size, D gene, J gene, CDR3 DNA, CDR3 protein. D genes are given only for firm matches. Some rows have no size entry. The others give once, few or many, or a class for an expanded clone.

TRBV9	-	TRBD2	TRBJ2-7	TGTGCCAGCAGCCGCCAGGATGGGGGGGGCTACGAGCAGTACTTC	CASSRQDGGGYEQYF
TRBV5-1	-	-	TRBJ2-7	TGCGCCAGCAACTCAGTCCCAGGTTCGTCCTACGAGCAGTACTTC	CASNSVPGSSYEQYF
TRBV5-3	-	TRBD1	TRBJ1-2	TGTGCCAGAAGCCCGACAGGGCAAGACTATGGCTACACCTTC	CARSPTGQDYGYTF
TRBV27	-	-	TRBJ1-2	TGTGCCAGCAGTTTAGGAGGGTTCCCTTATGGCTACACCTTC	CASSLGGFPYGYTF
TRBV6-1	-	-	TRBJ1-5	TGTGCCAGCAGTGGGCGGGAGTTGTACGATCAGCCCCAGCATTTT	CASSGRELYDQPQHF
TRBV7-2	once	TRBD2	TRBJ2-4	TGTGCCAGCAGCGGACGGGGGGACCTCATTCAGTACTTC	CASSGRGDLIQYF
TRBV6-4	-	-	TRBJ2-5	TGTGCCAGCAGTGAGAGCTACCAAGAGACCCAGTACTTC	CASSESYQETQYF
TRBV7-8	few	TRBD2	TRBJ2-5	TGTGCCAGCAGCTCGGGGGCCGCTAGCGGGTATTTTGAGACCCAGTACTTC	CASSSGAASGYFETQYF
TRBV19	-	-	TRBJ1-5	TGTGCCAGTAGTATACTGCGCGGTCTCAATCAGCCCCAGCATTTT	CASSILRGLNQPQHF
TRBV6-1	-	-	TRBJ1-5	TGTGCCAGCAGTCGGGGGGGGTCTCAGCCCCAGCATTTT	CASSRGGSQPQHF
TRBV19	few	TRBD2	TRBJ2-2	TGTGCCAGTAGTTCTGCCGGGACTAGCTGGAACACCGGGGAGCTGTTTTTT	CASSSAGTSWNTGELFF
TRBV7-2	-	-	TRBJ1-5	TGTGCCAGCAGCCGGCAGGGCGCTCAGCCCCAGCATTTT	CASSRQGAQPQHF
TRBV18	once	TRBD2	TRBJ2-5	TGTGCCAGCTCACCTAGCGGGGGGGCTCTGGAGACCCAGTACTTC	CASSPSGGALETQYF
TRBV6-6	-	-	TRBJ2-3	TGTGCCAGCAGTCGTGGCGGGCTGTGGGATACGCAGTATTTT	CASSRGGLWDTQYF
TRBV19	-	-	TRBJ2-5	TGTGCCAGTAGCAAAAACAGGGGGGGAGGAGAGACCCAGTACTTC	CASSKNRGGGETQYF
TRBV2	-	TRBD1	TRBJ1-1	TGTGCCAGCAGTCGGGACAGCCATGTGAACACTGAAGCTTTCTTT	CASSRDSHVNTEAFF
TRBV18	-	-	TRBJ1-3	TGTGCCAGCTCAAAGGCTGGAGGTGAGAACACCATATATTTT	CASSKAGGENTIYF
TRBV10-1	-	TRBD1	TRBJ1-1	TGCGCCAGCAGTGACCAGGGGGACACTGAAGCTTTCTTT	CASSDQGDTEAFF
TRBV7-2	once	TRBD1	TRBJ2-7	TGTGCCAGCAGCTTATGGGACAGGCCAATTCACGAGCAGTACTTC	CASSLWDRPIHEQYF
TRBV11-2	once	-	TRBJ2-7	TGTGCCAGCAGCTTGGCACAAGTATACGAGCAGTACTTC	CASSLAQVYEQYF
TRBV28	-	-	TRBJ2-3	TGTGCCAGCAGTTCTTGGGCAGGGGACACAGATACGCAGTATTTT	CASSSWAGDTDTQYF
TRBV5-1	-	TRBD2	TRBJ2-1	TGCGCCAGCAGGGGTAGCGGGGGCTCCAACAATGAGCAGTTCTTC	CASRGSGGSNNEQFF
TRBV19	-	-	TRBJ2-1	TGTGCCAGTAGTATCGGAAGGGGGAGGGATGAGCAGTTCTTC	CASSIGRGRDEQFF
TRBV7-9	once	TRBD2	TRBJ2-3	TGTTCCAGCAGCCCCACCACTCCCAGCGGGGGGACAGATACGCAGTATTTT	CSSSPTTPSGGTDTQYF
TRBV6-9	few	-	TRBJ2-7	TGTGCCAGCAGTTATATGGCGGGGACCTCCTACGAGCAGTACTTC	CASSYMAGTSYEQYF
TRBV7-9	-	-	TRBJ2-1	TGTGCCAGCAGCTTGGGCAGGGCGCATGAGCAGTTCTTC	CASSLGRAHEQFF
TRBV5-1	-	TRBD1	TRBJ2-7	TGCGCCAGCAGCTCCAACAGGGGTGTCCCCTACGAGCAGTACTTC	CASSSNRGVPYEQYF
TRBV6-1	-	-	TRBJ2-5	TGTGCCAGCAGTGAATTCAACAGGGAAGGGGAGCAGTACTTC	CASSEFNREGEQYF
TRBV21-1	-	-	TRBJ1-4	TGTGCCAGCTTTCTGGACAGGGGGCAAGCAACTAATGAAAAACTGTTTTTT	CASFLDRGQATNEKLFF
TRBV7-9	few	TRBD1	TRBJ1-3	TGTGCCAGCAGCTTTTGGACAGGCCGCTCTGGAAACACCATATATTTT	CASSFWTGRSGNTIYF
TRBV2	-	-	TRBJ2-3	TGTGCCAGCAGGGGGGGCAGGGGGGTCACCACAGATACGCAGTATTTT	CASRGGRGVTTDTQYF
TRBV27	-	TRBD2	TRBJ2-1	TGTGCCAGCAGTTTATCCTCTAGCGGGGGGAATGAGCAGTTCTTC	CASSLSSSGGNEQFF
TRBV29-1	-	-	TRBJ2-4	TGCAGCGTTGAAGATGTTGGGGGCGGAGCCAAAAACATTCAGTACTTC	CSVEDVGGGAKNIQYF
TRBV29-1	few	-	TRBJ1-1	TGCAGCGTTGAGAGGGAATTTGAAGCTTTCTTT	CSVEREFEAFF
TRBV4-3	-	-	TRBJ1-5	TGCGCCAGCAGCCAAGTACGTTTTACTAATCAGCCCCAGCATTTT	CASSQVRFTNQPQHF
TRBV5-4	-	-	TRBJ2-1	TGTGCCAGCAGCTTGGGGGGGGCGGGGGCCCACAATGAGCAGTTCTTC	CASSLGGAGAHNEQFF
TRBV28	-	-	TRBJ1-5	TGTGCCAGCAGTTTCTTGGGGGGGCTAGGCAATCAGCCCCAGCATTTT	CASSFLGGLGNQPQHF
TRBV11-3	-	-	TRBJ2-7	TGTGCCAGCTTAGCCCCGAACCACTCCTACGAGCAGTACTTC	CASLAPNHSYEQYF
TRBV6-1	-	TRBD2	TRBJ2-3	TGTGCCAGCAGTGCGGGGTGGACTAGCGGGGGGGCAGATACGCAGTATTTT	CASSAGWTSGGADTQYF
TRBV5-4	-	TRBD1	TRBJ2-3	TGTGCCAGCAGCCCCCGGGACAGGGGGACAGATACGCAGTATTTT	CASSPRDRGTDTQYF
TRBV30	-	TRBD1	TRBJ1-2	TGTGCCTGGAGGGTTGGCAGGGGGATCGATGCCTACACCTTC	CAWRVGRGIDAYTF